A single T cell receptor beta chain is shown here with its context. The data are from a study of cytotoxic CD8 clonotypes in ibrutinib-treated CLL. In the study overall: Patient counts were 11 relapsed/refractory, about 14 treatment-naive and 17 to 18 IGHV unmutated. Specimens for response were gathered following a median around a year of therapy, spanning 6 to 36.

This CDR3 spans 14 amino acids. Germline V gives CDR1 SQVTM, CDR2 ANQGSEA. J lost 1 base, V lost 6 bases, and 9 bases had no gene match. Deep sequencing aimed at 1 in 200,000 to 1 in 1 million T cells' resolution. Sequencing was performed with immunoSEQ multiplex PCR; in TCRdb, only in-frame clones are kept and a portion is missing. The data show 200,000 to 250,000 clones, over 65% seen once. This sample comprised PBMCs, obtained after 12 months of ibrutinib treatment. The chain recombines TRBV29-1 with TRBJ2-7; 7 bases fit TRBD2. This receptor was identified in a human donor with chronic lymphocytic leukemia. Here the CDR3 reads CSVATSAYSYEQYF. CDR3 nucleotides: TGCAGCGTGGCTACTAGCGCATATTCCTACGAGCAGTACTTC.